This T cell receptor beta chain was captured by sequencing in a study of blood T cell repertoires in COVID-19. Recruited during active infection, patients (from Seattle) were subsequently followed longitudinally. V was clipped by 1 base and J by 7 bases; unmatched bases: 6. Looked up from germline, CDR1 is SGHTA and CDR2 is FQGTGA. The CDR3 spans 15 residues. Original analysis: From reference gene primer amplification, estimates of nucleated cell counts were derived. Sequencing used immunoSEQ multiplex PCR; TCRdb keeps in-frame clones, though not all of them. V, J and clone size were drawn from that table, and D and trimming were deduced from the DNA. The sample lists a few hundred thousand clones; around 82% were seen once.

The sample taken for sequencing was peripheral blood. The J gene is TRBJ2-2, the V gene TRBV7-3, with 7 positions matching TRBD1. The receptor comes from a human donor with COVID-19, enrolled during active disease. The donor label of this sample is uncertain. CDR3 bases: TGTGCCAGCAGCTTAATAAGGGGGCATGGCGGGGAGCTGTTTTTT. It codes for CASSLIRGHGGELFF.